The 31 T cell receptor beta chains in this list originate from one sample, sequenced in a study of shared clonotypes between healthy human individuals. Profiling relied on immunoSEQ multiplex PCR, and the TCRdb table lists in-frame clones only, not all of them. Here the sample spans about a million clones, 65% to 75% being singletons. Sequencing used memory CD4+ T cells sorted from blood. The sample's subset: CD45RA-negative fraction. These receptors came from a man between 18 and 29 years old in good health.

The chain employs TRBV7-9 and TRBJ2-5; D is uncertain. This CDR3 comprises 17 residues. The V gene's germline CDR1 is SEHNR and CDR2 FQNEAQ (reference sequence). Trimming left V 1 base short and J 3 bases short, with 18 bases between. The CDR3 protein is CASSLDGSHRIEETQYF. In DNA form, the CDR3 reads TGTGCCAGCAGCTTAGATGGTAGTCATCGGATAGAAGAGACCCAGTACTTC.

V usage is TRBV7-9 and J usage is TRBJ1-4, with 9 bases fitting TRBD1. Germline trimming cut 6 bases from V and 8 bases from J; bases unmatched to any gene: 7. Germline CDR1 reads SEHNR; CDR2 reads FQNEAQ (reference sequence). This CDR3 has 14 residues. CDR3 nucleotide sequence: TGTGCCAGCAGACTCGGGACAGGGAGCGAAAAACTGTTTTTT. It yields the protein CASRLGTGSEKLFF.

This clone has only one observation. V usage is TRBV6-1 and J usage is TRBJ2-5; no reliable D call. This CDR3 is built from 12 residues. With 5 bases removed from V and 1 base from J, the gap between germline ends came to 5 bases. In germline, CDR1 is MNHNS, CDR2 SASEGT. CDR3 DNA sequence: TGTGCCAGCAGTCCTCCCCAAGAGACCCAGTACTTC. Protein product: CASSPPQETQYF.

The chain carries TRBV18 and TRBJ2-1, with 12 bases matching TRBD2. The CDR3 length is 16 residues. Germline lookup yields CDR1 KGHSH and CDR2 LQKENI. V lost 0 bases and J lost 6; bases outside the gene matches: 3. The CDR3 DNA reads as TGTGCCAGCTCACCACCCGGACTAGCGGGACGCAATGAGCAGTTCTTC. Its translation is CASSPPGLAGRNEQFF. The variable domain in full, completed from reference TRBV18 and TRBJ2-1, reads NAGVMQNPRHLVRRRGQEARLRCSPMKGHSHVYWYRQLPEEGLKFMVYLQKENIIDESGMPKERFSAEFPKEGPSILRIQQVVRGDSAAYFCASSPPGLAGRNEQFFGPGTRLTVL.

The chain has TRBV11-3 and TRBJ2-2, with D possibly matching TRBD1 (6 bases). Germline V gene sequence: CDR1 SGHNT, CDR2 YENEEA. CDR3 size: 16 residues. V lost 0 bases and J 6 bases, leaving 14 bases between the germline ends. CDR3 in amino acids: CASSLDSQGPAGELFF. The CDR3 region has the DNA TGTGCCAGCAGCTTAGATTCCCAGGGGCCGGCCGGGGAGCTGTTTTTT.

The chain employs TRBV10-3 and TRBJ2-1; TRBD2 matches at 16 bases. V gave up 11 bases and J gave up 8 bases; unmatched junction bases: 6. Germline V gene lookup returns CDR1 ENHRY and CDR2 SYGVKD. This CDR3 has 14 residues. The CDR3 DNA follows: TGTGCCCTGGGGACTAGCGGGGGGGTGGATGAGCAGTTCTTC. This gives the protein CALGTSGGVDEQFF.

This sequence joins TRBV20-1 and TRBJ1-1; D unclear. Germline CDR1 reads DFQATT; CDR2 reads SNEGSKA (reference sequence). The CDR3 covers 11 residues. Trimming removed 6 bases at V and 1 base at J, with 6 bases between. The CDR3 loop is CSALRNTEAFF. The CDR3 DNA reads as TGCAGTGCCTTAAGGAACACTGAAGCTTTCTTT.

This chain uses TRBV10-3 with TRBJ2-2; D may be TRBD1 or TRBD2 (6 bases each). CDR1 and CDR2 (germline): ENHRY, SYGVKD. The CDR3 runs to 15 residues. The V and J ends lost 8 bases and 11 bases respectively, with 24 bases between them. This chain's CDR3 is CAIAGSGQQTGELFF. In nucleotides, the CDR3 is TGTGCCATCGCGGGGAGTGGACAGCAAACGGGAGAGCTGTTTTTT.

The table lists this clone with a few counts. This chain uses TRBV6-1 with TRBJ1-2; D is undetermined. Between the trimmed V and J ends, which lost 7 bases and 4 bases, there was a span of 13 bases. Per the germline V gene, CDR1 is MNHNS and CDR2 is SASEGT. The CDR3 spans 13 residues. The CDR3 region is CASTNPGRYGYTF. CDR3 DNA sequence: TGTGCCAGCACCAACCCGGGCCGCTATGGCTACACCTTC.

This clone was counted a single time. This chain uses TRBV15 with TRBJ2-1, with 7 bases lining up with TRBD2. The CDR3 consists of 16 residues. With 3 bases clipped from V and 1 base from J, the junction kept 6 bases outside the gene matches. Looked up from germline, CDR1 is LNHNV and CDR2 is YYDKDF (reference sequence). The CDR3 sequence is CATSRKREASYNEQFF. The CDR3 DNA reads as TGTGCCACCAGCAGGAAACGGGAGGCGTCCTACAATGAGCAGTTCTTC.

CDR3 amino acids: CASSREQGADTQYF. The CDR3 region has the DNA TGTGCCAGCAGCCGCGAGCAGGGCGCAGATACGCAGTATTTT. This chain connects TRBV7-9 to TRBJ2-3, with D maybe TRBD1 (5 bases). This CDR3 has 14 amino acids. Trimming took 5 bases from V and 4 from J, leaving 13 bases between them. Germline V gene lookup returns CDR1 SEHNR and CDR2 FQNEAQ (reference sequence).

This chain joins TRBV5-4 and TRBJ1-3; D remains ambiguous. Between the trimmed V and J ends, which lost 0 bases and 0 bases, there was a span of 16 bases. The CDR3 totals 18 residues. Looked up from germline, CDR1 is SGHNT and CDR2 is YYREEE (reference sequence). For the CDR3, the DNA is TGTGCCAGCAGCTTGGCGTGGGGTGGATCTCTCTCTGGAAACACCATATATTTT. Translation gives CASSLAWGGSLSGNTIYF.

The chain links TRBV10-3 to TRBJ1-2; perhaps TRBD1 as D (6 bases). The CDR3 consists of 14 residues. CDR1 is ENHRY, CDR2 SYGVKD, per germline. The V end was cut by 6 bases, the J end by 7 bases, with 18 bases between. The CDR3 loop reads CAIREKDSPFGYTF. The CDR3 bases are TGTGCCATCAGGGAAAAGGACAGCCCTTTTGGCTACACCTTC.

For this clone: In the same sample, other DNA sequences code for this CDR3. V and J are TRBV7-9 and TRBJ1-1; 7 bases fit TRBD1. The CDR3 length is 15 residues. With 0 bases clipped from V and 2 bases from J, the junction kept 3 bases outside the gene matches. Germline CDR1 and CDR2: SEHNR and FQNEAQ (reference sequence). DNA for the CDR3: TGTGCCAGCAGCTTAGCTGGGACAGTAAACACTGAAGCTTTCTTT. Encoded protein: CASSLAGTVNTEAFF.

V is TRBV2 and J is TRBJ1-2, with TRBD1 matching over 7 bases. Unmatched junction bases numbered 3, after V lost 0 bases and J lost 8 bases. The germline V gene has CDR1 SNHLY and CDR2 FYNNEI. This CDR3 comprises 13 residues. CDR3 sequence (DNA): TGTGCCAGCAGTGAAGCGCAGGGGGGAGGCTACACCTTC. This translates into CASSEAQGGGYTF. Looking up the rest from reference TRBV2 and TRBJ1-2 gives the full variable domain: EPEVTQTPSHQVTQMGQEVILRCVPISNHLYFYWYRQILGQKVEFLVSFYNNEISEKSEIFDDQFSVERPDGSNFTLKIRSTKLEDSAMYFCASSEAQGGGYTFGSGTRLTVV.

This clone turned up a few times. The rearrangement uses TRBV7-2 and TRBJ1-3; D remains unclear. CDR1 is SGHTA, CDR2 FQGNSA, per germline. V was shortened by 5 bases and J by 4 bases, with 15 bases between the two germline ends. The CDR3 has 15 amino acids. CDR3 coding DNA: TGTGCCAGCAGCCAAGATGGCAATGCGGGAAACACCATATATTTT. Translating it yields CASSQDGNAGNTIYF.

The chain has TRBV7-6 and TRBJ1-1, with D possibly matching TRBD1 (5 bases). V was trimmed by 5 bases and J by 5 bases, leaving 15 bases between them. This CDR3 comprises 14 residues. Germline CDR1 is SGHVS and CDR2 is FNYEAQ. The CDR3: CASSPARGKTEAFF. The CDR3 nucleotides are TGTGCCAGCAGCCCCGCGCGGGGCAAGACTGAAGCTTTCTTT.

This clone has more than one count but fewer than ten. V gene TRBV2 combines with J gene TRBJ2-7; maybe TRBD1 (6 bases). CDR3 length: 11 amino acids. Germline CDR1 is SNHLY and CDR2 is FYNNEI. Trimming pared 10 bases from V and 5 bases from J, leaving 12 bases between. CDR3 amino acids: CANRAGDEQYF. CDR3 coding DNA: TGTGCCAACCGGGCAGGGGACGAGCAGTACTTC.

This clone has only one observation. The chain is built from TRBV13 and TRBJ2-3, with 15 bases matching TRBD2. The CDR3 extends over 19 amino acids. Per germline, CDR1 PRHDT and CDR2 FYEKMQ (reference sequence). J was trimmed by 4 bases and V by 5 bases; bases with no gene match: 13. The CDR3 DNA sequence: TGTGCCAGCAGCCGAAGGCCGGGACTAGCGGGAGGAGAGGCAGATACGCAGTATTTT. The encoded protein is CASSRRPGLAGGEADTQYF.

V is TRBV19 and J is TRBJ2-4; no clear D. CDR1 LNHDA and CDR2 SQIVND come from the germline V gene (reference sequence). V was trimmed by 5 bases and J by 0 bases, leaving 8 bases between them. CDR3 length: 14 residues. The CDR3 sequence: CASSLGLAKNIQYF. The CDR3 DNA sequence: TGTGCCAGTAGTCTAGGGTTAGCCAAAAACATTCAGTACTTC.

CDR3 loop: CASSTTGGMNTEAFF. CDR3 sequence (DNA): TGTGCCAGCAGCACAACAGGGGGAATGAACACTGAAGCTTTCTTT. The J gene is TRBJ1-1, the V gene TRBV7-9, with 8 nucleotides matching TRBD1. CDR3 size: 15 residues. J lost 0 bases, V lost 5 bases, and 5 bases had no gene match. Germline CDR1 and CDR2: SEHNR and FQNEAQ (reference sequence).

The chain couples TRBV5-1 to TRBJ2-5; TRBD2 matches at 7 bases. This CDR3 is 14 amino acids long. Unmatched junction bases numbered 5, after V lost 4 bases and J lost 2 bases. Per germline, CDR1 SGHRS and CDR2 YFSETQ. The CDR3 DNA is TGCGCCAGCAGCCTGGAGCGGGGACAAGAGACCCAGTACTTC. Translating gives CASSLERGQETQYF.

The chain carries TRBV19 and TRBJ1-1; possibly TRBD1 for D (6 bases). Germline assignment: CDR1 LNHDA and CDR2 SQIVND (reference sequence). With 5 bases removed from V and 3 bases from J, the gap between germline ends came to 13 bases. This CDR3 is 14 amino acids long. The CDR3 DNA is TGTGCCAGTAGTCCGACAGGCTGGGACACTGAAGCTTTCTTT. It codes for CASSPTGWDTEAFF.

The chain joins TRBV5-1 to TRBJ2-5; TRBD2 is a possible D gene (5 bases). Germline CDR1 and CDR2: SGHRS and YFSETQ. This CDR3 spans 13 amino acids. V lost 1 base, J lost 3 bases, and 7 bases lay in between. The CDR3 coding sequence is TGCGCCAGCAGCTTGCTCGGGGAAGAGACCCAGTACTTC. Amino acid sequence: CASSLLGEETQYF.

V gene TRBV7-2 combines with J gene TRBJ2-7, with D maybe TRBD2 (5 bases). The ends were cut back, 0 bases at V and 5 bases at J, with 14 bases in the middle. The CDR3 consists of 15 residues. Germline-derived CDR1 and CDR2 are SGHTA and FQGNSA. CDR3 region: CASSLAAHHGDEQYF. The CDR3 nucleotides are TGTGCCAGCAGCTTAGCGGCGCACCACGGGGACGAGCAGTACTTC.

The chain carries TRBV4-2 and TRBJ2-5, with a tentative D call TRBD1 (7 bases). V gave up 1 base and J gave up 2 bases, with 14 bases separating them. The germline V gene encodes CDR1 LGHNA and CDR2 YNFKEQ. CDR3 length: 16 amino acids. The CDR3 DNA sequence: TGTGCCAGCAGCCAAGGGGACTCGGGACAGCAAGAGACCCAGTACTTC. Amino acids: CASSQGDSGQQETQYF.

This chain uses TRBV2 with TRBJ1-3, with 8 bases that match TRBD1. The V segment lost 5 bases and the J segment 0 bases; nucleotides outside the gene matches: 3. Germline V gene sequence: CDR1 SNHLY, CDR2 FYNNEI. This CDR3 spans 15 amino acids. This chain's CDR3 is CASSYRGDSGNTIYF. The CDR3 DNA reads as TGTGCCAGCAGTTACAGGGGGGACTCTGGAAACACCATATATTTT.

The chain couples TRBV5-1 to TRBJ2-7; 8 positions match TRBD1. Germline V CDR1 and CDR2: SGHRS, YFSETQ. With 2 bases clipped from V and 9 bases from J, the junction kept 7 bases outside the gene matches. This CDR3 spans 13 amino acids. CDR3 DNA: TGCGCCAGCAGCTTCGGACAGGGCGAGGGGCAGTACTTC. Protein product: CASSFGQGEGQYF.

The chain has TRBV19 and TRBJ2-4; 10 bases fit TRBD1. The CDR3 covers 14 residues. Germline values: CDR1 LNHDA, CDR2 SQIVND (reference sequence). V lost 6 bases and J lost 9; bases outside the gene matches: 8. The CDR3 DNA reads TGTGCCAGTAGGTCCGGGACAGGGGACGGCATTCAGTACTTC. Translated: CASRSGTGDGIQYF. The entire variable domain, with the rest obtained from reference TRBV19 and TRBJ2-4, is as follows: DGGITQSPKYLFRKEGQNVTLSCEQNLNHDAMYWYRQDPGQGLRLIYYSQIVNDFQKGDIAEGYSVSREKKESFPLTVTSAQKNPTAFYLCASRSGTGDGIQYFGAGTRLSVL.

This clone was recorded only once. The V and J genes are TRBV9 and TRBJ2-3; D is uncertain. The CDR3 spans 14 residues. Trimming took off 4 bases at V and 3 bases at J, with 12 bases between the two ends. Germline V gene sequence: CDR1 SGDLS, CDR2 YYNGEE. CDR3 residues: CASSLTTATDTQYF. DNA of the CDR3: TGTGCCAGCAGCCTGACAACTGCGACAGATACGCAGTATTTT.

V and J are TRBV30 and TRBJ1-5; D may be TRBD1 (5 bases). V lost 3 bases to trimming and J lost 2 bases, with 11 bases between them. Germline CDR1 and CDR2: GTSNPN and SVGIG (reference sequence). The CDR3 sequence is 14 residues long. The CDR3 region is CAWRPMGGNQPQHF. The CDR3 coding sequence is TGTGCCTGGAGGCCTATGGGGGGCAATCAGCCCCAGCATTTT.